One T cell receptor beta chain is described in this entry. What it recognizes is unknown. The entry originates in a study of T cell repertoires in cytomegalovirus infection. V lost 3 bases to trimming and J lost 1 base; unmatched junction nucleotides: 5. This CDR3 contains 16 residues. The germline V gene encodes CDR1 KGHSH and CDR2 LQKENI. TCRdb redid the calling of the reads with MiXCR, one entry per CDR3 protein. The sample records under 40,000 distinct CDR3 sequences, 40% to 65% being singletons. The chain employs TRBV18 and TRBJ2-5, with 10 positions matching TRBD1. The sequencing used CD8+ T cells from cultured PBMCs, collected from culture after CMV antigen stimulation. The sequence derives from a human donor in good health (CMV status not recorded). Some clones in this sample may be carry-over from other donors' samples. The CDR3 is CASSPDRDRGQETQYF. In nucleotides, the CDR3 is TGTGCCAGCTCACCCGACCGGGACAGGGGCCAAGAGACCCAGTACTTC.